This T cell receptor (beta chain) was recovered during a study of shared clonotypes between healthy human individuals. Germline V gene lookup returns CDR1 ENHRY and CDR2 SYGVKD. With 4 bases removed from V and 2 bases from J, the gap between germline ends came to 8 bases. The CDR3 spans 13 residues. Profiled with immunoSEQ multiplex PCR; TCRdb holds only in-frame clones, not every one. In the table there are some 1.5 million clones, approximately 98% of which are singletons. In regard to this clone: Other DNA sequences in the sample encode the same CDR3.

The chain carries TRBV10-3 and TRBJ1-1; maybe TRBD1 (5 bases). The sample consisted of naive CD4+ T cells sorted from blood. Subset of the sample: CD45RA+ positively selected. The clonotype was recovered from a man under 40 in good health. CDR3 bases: TGTGCCATCAGTGTCCAGGGTAACACTGAAGCTTTCTTT. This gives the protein CAISVQGNTEAFF.